This T cell receptor (beta chain) was documented in a study of blood T cell repertoires in COVID-19. Study at large: Acute and convalescent COVID-19 specimens originated in the United States, Italy and Spain. T cells, B-cell-depleted T cells, or PBMCs supplied cDNA or gDNA.

CDR1 and CDR2 from the germline V gene are WNHNN and SYGVQD (reference sequence). Trimming removed 9 bases from V and 9 bases from J; junction bases left unmatched: 11. This CDR3 has 14 residues. Recruited during active infection, patients (from Seattle) were subsequently followed longitudinally. Study processing details: Nucleated cell counts were estimated from reference gene primer amplification. The assay was immunoSEQ multiplex PCR, and TCRdb's table has in-frame clones only and misses some. V and J calls plus clone size are reproduced from that table; the DNA served to infer D and trimming. The sample shows some 240,000 clones, around 90% of them seen only once.

The receptor comes from a man in his sixties with COVID-19, enrolled during active disease. This chain connects TRBV10-1 to TRBJ2-1; 10 positions match TRBD2. Sequenced sample: peripheral blood. CDR3 sequence: CASSTSGNRGEQFF. CDR3 DNA: TGCGCCAGTTCTACTAGCGGGAACCGGGGTGAGCAGTTCTTC.